Listed here is a single T cell receptor beta chain. The antigen remains undetermined. From germline, CDR1 is SQVTM and CDR2 ANQGSEA. CDR3 length: 14 residues. Losses at the gene ends were 3 bases for V and 3 bases for J; bases not matched to a gene: 7. These data originate in a study of beta chain features in type 1 diabetes. The sequenced template was cDNA made from the entire isolated RNA. The method was immunoSEQ multiplex PCR; TCRdb's version includes in-frame clones alone and lacks a portion of them. The data contain over 650,000 clones, 11% to 15% of them singletons. Study-level points and caveats: The study found moderately but significantly shorter TCRB CDR3s in all four CD4+ subsets of Type 1 diabetes patients.

The V and J genes are TRBV29-1 and TRBJ2-5, with TRBD1 matching 7 bases. This receptor was taken from a young man with type 1 diabetes. The specimen sequenced was naive CD4+ T cells from blood. CDR3 loop: CSVEVTGIEETQYF. CDR3 bases: TGCAGCGTTGAGGTGACAGGGATAGAAGAGACCCAGTACTTC.